This TCR beta chain derives from a study of glioma-infiltrating T cells. Study findings and constraints: Only very few CDR3 sequences appeared in both tissue and blood. Gliomas, especially low-grade, showed above-expected tissue-blood divergence; non-neoplastic patients showed below.

V lost 2 bases, J lost 0 bases, and 14 bases lay in between. This CDR3 is 17 amino acids long. CDR1 and CDR2 (germline): LGHNA, YSLEER. Comments on this clonotype: What it recognizes is unknown.

Using RNA template, CDR3s of TCR alpha and beta were amplified with iRepertoire arm-PCR. A single record per CDR3 protein comes from TCRdb applying MiXCR to the multiplex PCR reads. The table lists around 190,000 distinct CDR3 sequences, over 30% of them singletons. The V and J genes are TRBV4-3 and TRBJ2-1; D gene ambiguous. This receptor was taken from a human donor with low-grade glioma or glioblastoma, undergoing nonglioma brain surgery, or in good health (not recorded which). Sequencing was carried out using glioma tissue, nonneoplastic brain tissue, or PBMCs (not recorded which). This chain's CDR3 is CASSQTLGRISYNEQFF. DNA of the CDR3: TGCGCCAGCAGCCAAACCCTCGGGCGGATCTCCTACAATGAGCAGTTCTTC.